These T cell receptor beta chains were read from a single sample in a study of Ad26.COV2.S vaccination and SARS-CoV-2 variants. This table comes from immunoSEQ multiplex PCR, and its TCRdb copy is limited to in-frame clones, with some not included. Of around 340,000 clones in the sample, 75% to 90% were seen once. The sequencing used peripheral blood, collected in a trial of Ad26.COV2.S vaccine versus placebo. The source is a person aged 18 to 65 who received the Ad26.COV2.S COVID-19 vaccine or a placebo. The CDR3 runs from the conserved cysteine through the conserved F or W. Each record gives: CDR3 length, D gene, V gene, J gene, clone size, CDR3 DNA, CDR3 protein. A D gene is named only where the DNA matches it firmly. Expanded clones are given a class, and other clones once, few, many or no size at all.

15,TRBD1,TRBV18,TRBJ1-5,NA,TGTGCCAGCTCACCCGACAGGGCCTTCAATCAGCCCCAGCATTTT,CASSPDRAFNQPQHF
14,TRBD1,TRBV4-2,TRBJ2-7,NA,TGTGCCAGCAGCCCGGGACAGGGTTCCTACGAGCAGTACTTC,CASSPGQGSYEQYF
14,NA,TRBV28,TRBJ2-5,NA,TGTGCCAGCAGCCCGCAGGGCGGCCAAGAGACCCAGTACTTC,CASSPQGGQETQYF
14,NA,TRBV7-2,TRBJ1-1,NA,TGTGCCAGCAGCCCTAGAAGGGGGAACACTGAAGCTTTCTTT,CASSPRRGNTEAFF
15,NA,TRBV10-3,TRBJ2-3,few,TGTGCCGCCGGAGGAGAGCGGAAATACACAGATACGCAGTATTTT,CAAGGERKYTDTQYF
14,NA,TRBV6-1,TRBJ1-6,NA,TGTGCCAGCAGTGACATTGGTGCTAATTCACCCCTCCACTTT,CASSDIGANSPLHF
15,TRBD2,TRBV11-3,TRBJ2-3,NA,TGTGCCAGCAGCTCCTCTAGCGGGAGCACAGATACGCAGTATTTT,CASSSSSGSTDTQYF
16,NA,TRBV7-2,TRBJ2-3,NA,TGTGCCAGCAGCTTACGTTTCGGGTTTAGCACAGATACGCAGTATTTT,CASSLRFGFSTDTQYF
18,NA,TRBV28,TRBJ1-2,NA,TGTGCCAGCAGTCCTCGTGGGATGTTAGGGGGGCAGGACTATGGCTACACCTTC,CASSPRGMLGGQDYGYTF
13,NA,TRBV12-3/TRBV12-4,TRBJ1-1,NA,TGTGCCAGCACCCGGAGAGGGTACACTGAAGCTTTCTTT,CASTRRGYTEAFF
12,NA,TRBV13,TRBJ1-2,NA,TGTGCCAGCAGCCAGGGCGGCTATGGCTACACCTTC,CASSQGGYGYTF
17,TRBD1,TRBV9,TRBJ1-2,once,TGTGCCAGCAGCGCGCGAGGCTTCGGACAGGGGTGGGGAGGCTACACCTTC,CASSARGFGQGWGGYTF
15,TRBD1,TRBV7-9,TRBJ2-1,NA,TGTGCCAGCAGCTCGACAGGGGCAGGATACAATGAGCAGTTCTTC,CASSSTGAGYNEQFF
16,TRBD1,TRBV9,TRBJ2-7,NA,TGTGCCAGCAGCTTCTTGACAGGGGGCCTATTCTACGAGCAGTACTTC,CASSFLTGGLFYEQYF
14,NA,TRBV5-5,TRBJ2-5,NA,TGTGCCAGCAGCTTGTCACTAGGAGGGGAGACCCAGTACTTC,CASSLSLGGETQYF
14,TRBD1,TRBV6-5,TRBJ2-1,once,TGTGCCAGCAGAAGAGACAGGGATTACAATGAGCAGTTCTTC,CASRRDRDYNEQFF
14,NA,TRBV9,TRBJ1-3,few,TGTGCCAGCAGCGTAGGGGGAAGCAGAAACACCATATATTTT,CASSVGGSRNTIYF
17,NA,TRBV5-1,TRBJ1-1,NA,TGCGCCAGCAGCCGAGCCGGGGGTTTAAGCGGGAACGCTGAAGCTTTCTTT,CASSRAGGLSGNAEAFF
17,TRBD1,TRBV4-1,TRBJ1-5,NA,TGCGCCAGCAGCCGCTCCTTAGGGACAGCCCTACATCAGCCCCAGCATTTT,CASSRSLGTALHQPQHF
13,NA,TRBV28,TRBJ1-4,once,TGTGCCAGCAGTTTAAAACTTAATGAAAAACTGTTTTTT,CASSLKLNEKLFF
16,TRBD1,TRBV11-2,TRBJ1-1,NA,TGTGCCAGCAGCTTTGGGACAGGGGGCTGGACGGGTGAAGCTTTCTTT,CASSFGTGGWTGEAFF
15,NA,TRBV27,TRBJ2-3,once,TGTGCCAGCAGTCCCGGGACATTAAGCACAGATACGCAGTATTTT,CASSPGTLSTDTQYF
13,NA,TRBV11-3,TRBJ2-1,NA,TGTGCCAGCAGCTTTGGGGCATACAATGAGCAGTTCTTC,CASSFGAYNEQFF
14,NA,TRBV7-9,TRBJ2-5,NA,TGTGCCAGCAGCTTAGTTGCGGGTGGAGAGACCCAGTACTTC,CASSLVAGGETQYF
14,NA,TRBV6-1,TRBJ2-2,NA,TGTGCCAGCAGTGAAGCCGGGAACACCGGGGAGCTGTTTTTT,CASSEAGNTGELFF
15,NA,TRBV19,TRBJ1-3,NA,TGTGCCAGTAGCCCCCAATGGGACGCGGGAAACACCATATATTTT,CASSPQWDAGNTIYF
12,NA,TRBV18,TRBJ1-2,NA,TGTGCCAGCTCACGGGATAACTATGGCTACACCTTC,CASSRDNYGYTF
12,NA,TRBV12-3/TRBV12-4,TRBJ1-2,few,TGTGCCAGCAGAGACAGTAACTATGGCTACACCTTC,CASRDSNYGYTF
16,NA,TRBV19,TRBJ1-2,NA,TGTGCCAGTAGTATGGCTAAGTCGGCAGGGAGGTATGGCTACACCTTC,CASSMAKSAGRYGYTF
14,NA,TRBV7-9,TRBJ1-1,NA,TGTGCCAGCAGCTTAGAGGGGCAGGTCCTAGAAGCTTTCTTT,CASSLEGQVLEAFF
13,TRBD1,TRBV25-1,TRBJ1-1,NA,TGTGCCAGCAGCGGGACAGGGGACACTGAAGCTTTCTTT,CASSGTGDTEAFF
15,TRBD1,TRBV11-2,TRBJ1-1,NA,TGTGCCAGCAGGCGAGGGGACAGGGGGAATACTGAAGCTTTCTTT,CASRRGDRGNTEAFF
14,NA,TRBV16,TRBJ1-2,once,TGTGCCAGCAGCCCGACAGGACCTAACTATGGCTACACCTTC,CASSPTGPNYGYTF
16,NA,TRBV7-2,TRBJ1-3,NA,TGTGCCAGCAGCCGCCGGGACCTGAACTCTGGAAACACCATATATTTT,CASSRRDLNSGNTIYF
16,TRBD2,TRBV29-1,TRBJ2-5,NA,TGCAGCGTAGAAAGGACTAGCGGGAGGGCACAAGAGACCCAGTACTTC,CSVERTSGRAQETQYF
11,NA,TRBV10-3,TRBJ2-7,NA,TGTGCCACCCGTGGGGCGGGCGAGCAGTACTTC,CATRGAGEQYF
15,NA,TRBV14,TRBJ2-7,NA,TGTGCCAGCAGCCAAGACTGGGCCTTTTCCTACGAGCAGTACTTC,CASSQDWAFSYEQYF
15,TRBD1,TRBV6-2/TRBV6-3,TRBJ1-6,NA,TGTGCCAGCAGTTACAGACAGGGTGCGAATTCACCCCTCCACTTT,CASSYRQGANSPLHF
13,TRBD1,TRBV29-1,TRBJ1-1,once,TGCAGCGTTGTATGGATGACAGGGGGTTGGTCTTTCTTT,CSVVWMTGGWSFF
14,TRBD1,TRBV11-3,TRBJ2-3,NA,TGTGCCAGCAGCGCTGGACAGGGGGCTTTGACGCAGTATTTT,CASSAGQGALTQYF